The 30 T cell receptor beta chains below come from one sample, sequenced in a study of blood T cells in healthy people across ages. A J-beta primer mix and a sample-barcoded 5' primer were used in a second PCR of about 6 to 12 cycles. TCRdb processed the 5' RACE reads anew with MiXCR; each CDR3 protein has one entry. The table lists approximately 700,000 distinct CDR3 sequences, about 34% of them singletons, with approximately 15% in the top ten. Sequencing was done on a sample of blood. All receptors come from an elderly woman in good health.

This clonotype was observed a few times. Just one base apart from a much larger clone, this may be a read error. The chain is built from TRBV10-3 and TRBJ2-5, with D tentatively TRBD1 (7 bases). CDR1 ENHRY and CDR2 SYGVKD come from the germline V gene. The V and J ends lost 6 bases and 11 bases respectively, with 25 bases between them. The CDR3 covers 15 residues. CDR3 in DNA: TGTGCCATCAGACCCGGAGGGGGCGGGGTAACTGAGCAGTACTTC. This codes for CAIRPGGGGVTEQYF.

This sequence joins TRBV24-1 and TRBJ1-1, with 7 bases aligning to TRBD1. V lost 7 bases and J lost 5; bases outside the gene matches: 9. The CDR3 runs to 14 residues. Germline CDR1 and CDR2: KGHDR and SFDVKD. This CDR3 is CATRQGEVGTEAFF. The CDR3 nucleotides read TGTGCCACCAGGCAGGGGGAGGTTGGAACTGAAGCTTTCTTT.

There are many counts of this clonotype. V and J are TRBV11-2 and TRBJ2-7, with a weak D call TRBD2 (6 bases). The germline CDR1 and CDR2 sequences are SGHAT and FQNNGV. The germline V and J ends were trimmed by 0 bases and 2 bases, with 11 bases remaining between them. This CDR3 contains 15 residues. The CDR3 DNA sequence: TGTGCCAGCAGCTTAGAGGCAGGGAGGACCTACGAGCAGTACTTC. Its translation: CASSLEAGRTYEQYF.

The sample holds many counts of this clonotype. The J gene is TRBJ2-5, the V gene TRBV20-1, with D possibly called TRBD1 or TRBD2 (6 bases each). This CDR3 region has 15 residues. Between the trimmed V and J ends, which lost 3 bases and 4 bases, there was a span of 18 bases. The germline V gene has CDR1 DFQATT and CDR2 SNEGSKA (reference sequence). Here the CDR3 reads CSARGAGTFAETQYF. CDR3 bases: TGCAGTGCTAGGGGGGCAGGGACTTTTGCAGAGACCCAGTACTTC.

This clonotype was recorded only once. Possible read error: a much larger clone is one base away. This rearrangement joins TRBV2 to TRBJ2-7; 11 bases line up with TRBD2. Trimming took 11 bases from V and 1 from J; bases not matched to a gene: 7. Germline V gives CDR1 SNHLY, CDR2 FYNNEI. CDR3 size: 14 residues. CDR3 coding DNA: TGTGCCCGCCGACTAGCGGGACCATCCTACGAGCAGTACTTC. This codes for CARRLAGPSYEQYF.

Comment on this clonotype: A read error is possible here, since a much larger clone lies one base away. The CDR3 coding sequence is TGTGCCGGCAGTTGGGCGGGGGGGACAGATACGCAGTATTTT. It encodes CAGSWAGGTDTQYF. J is TRBJ2-3 and V is TRBV6-2 or TRBV6-3; 9 bases fit TRBD2. The CDR3 has 14 residues. Germline assignment: CDR1 MNHEY and CDR2 SVGEGT.

The sample holds many counts of this clonotype. DNA of the CDR3: TGTGCCATCAGTGCGGACAGGGGGAGTGAAGAGACCCAGTACTTC. Residues: CAISADRGSEETQYF. The chain recombines TRBV10-3 with TRBJ2-5, with 10 bases matching TRBD1. The length of the CDR3 is 15 residues. Germline lookup yields CDR1 ENHRY and CDR2 SYGVKD. Trimming cost V 4 bases and J 3 bases; bases outside gene matches: 5.

Remarks on this clonotype: Since a much larger clone is just one base distant, this may be a read error. The rearrangement uses TRBV20-1 and TRBJ2-1, with TRBD2 matching over 14 bases. Trimming removed 3 bases from V and 13 bases from J; junction bases left unmatched: 14. The CDR3 has 16 amino acids. Germline V lookup: CDR1 DFQATT, CDR2 SNEGSKA (reference sequence). The chain's CDR3 is CSASMGLAGALETQFF. As DNA, the CDR3 is TGCAGTGCTAGTATGGGACTAGCGGGGGCCTTAGAGACCCAGTTCTTC.

There are a few counts of this clonotype. Written as DNA, the CDR3 is TGTGCCAGCAGTTATAACGGCCTGAACACTGAAGCTTTCTTT. Amino acid sequence: CASSYNGLNTEAFF. The V and J genes are TRBV6-2 or TRBV6-3 and TRBJ1-1, with D uncertain. The germline V and J ends were trimmed by 3 bases and 0 bases, with 8 bases remaining between them. The length of the CDR3 is 14 residues. CDR1 is MNHEY, CDR2 SVGEGT, per germline.

This clonotype was picked up many times. J is TRBJ2-5 and V is TRBV15, with no clear D. Germline loops: CDR1 LNHNV, CDR2 YYDKDF (reference sequence). CDR3 length: 17 amino acids. Trimming stripped 1 base from V and 0 bases from J, with 15 bases between. The CDR3 spells CATSRGPLLTDQETQYF. The CDR3 bases are TGTGCCACCAGCAGAGGTCCCTTACTAACTGACCAAGAGACCCAGTACTTC.

This clonotype was picked up many times. This chain connects TRBV20-1 to TRBJ2-5, with D perhaps matching TRBD2 (5 bases). The CDR3 contains 12 residues. Trimming removed 3 bases at V and 2 bases at J, with 7 bases between. CDR1 and CDR2 from the germline V gene are DFQATT and SNEGSKA (reference sequence). The CDR3 loop reads CSARSGQETQYF. The CDR3 bases are TGCAGTGCTAGGTCGGGACAAGAGACCCAGTACTTC.

J is TRBJ2-7 and V is TRBV11-2, with a weak D call TRBD1 (5 bases). With the DNA end fitting TRBJ2-5 better, the J assignment may be wrong. Germline assignment: CDR1 SGHAT and CDR2 FQNNGV. The CDR3 sequence is 13 residues long. DNA for the CDR3: TGTGCCAGCAGCTTAAGCGCAGGGGAGACCCAGTACTTC. Its protein is CASSLSAGETQYF.

This clonotype was observed at least ten times. The J gene is TRBJ2-3, the V gene TRBV15; 10 bases are a match to TRBD2. The CDR3 runs 15 residues. Looked up from germline, CDR1 is LNHNV and CDR2 is YYDKDF (reference sequence). Losses at the gene ends were 1 base for V and 6 bases for J; bases not matched to a gene: 4. CDR3 in DNA: TGTGCCACCAGCAGAGCAGCGGGGGGGCAGGATACGCAGTATTTT. Translating it yields CATSRAAGGQDTQYF.

In regard to this clonotype: This sequence may be a read error, since a much larger clone differs from it by one base. The V and J genes are TRBV7-2 and TRBJ2-1; 7 bases fit TRBD1. V was clipped by 5 bases and J by 6 bases; unmatched bases: 7. CDR1 is SGHTA and CDR2 is FQGNSA in the germline V gene. This CDR3 contains 14 residues. The CDR3 protein is CASSLRGQSNEQFF. The CDR3 coding sequence is TGTGCCAGCAGCCTTAGGGGGCAAAGCAATGAGCAGTTCTTC.

J is TRBJ1-1 and V is TRBV3-1; D remains unclear. Trimming left V 4 bases short and J 1 base short, with 10 bases between. The CDR3 runs to 14 residues. The germline gives CDR1 LGHDT, CDR2 YNNKEL (reference sequence). CDR3 sequence (DNA): TGTGCCAGCAGCCGAGAGATCGGGAACACTGAAGCTTTCTTT. Protein product: CASSREIGNTEAFF.

Only a few counts were recorded for this clonotype. One end of the junction varies from germline; a read error may be responsible. The rearrangement uses TRBV20-1 and TRBJ2-1; D is undetermined. CDR3 length: 16 residues. Germline loops: CDR1 DFQATT, CDR2 SNEGSKA (reference sequence). CDR3 bases: TGCAGTGCTACCCTAGGGTTCTCGAGCTCCTGCAATGAGCAGTTCTTC. Translating gives CSATLGFSSSCNEQFF.

This clonotype was seen ten or more times. The chain joins TRBV7-2 to TRBJ2-7; D assignment may be TRBD1 or TRBD2 (5 bases each). CDR1 and CDR2 (germline): SGHTA, FQGNSA. CDR3 length: 16 amino acids. The germline V and J ends were trimmed by 0 bases and 0 bases, with 12 bases remaining between them. The CDR3 nucleotides read TGTGCCAGCAGCTTAGCCGCTATGGGGGTCTCCTACGAGCAGTACTTC. Encoded protein: CASSLAAMGVSYEQYF.

The gene calls are TRBV7-9 and TRBJ2-1; 13 bases match TRBD2. Germline CDR1 reads SEHNR; CDR2 reads FQNEAQ (reference sequence). The CDR3 is made up of 15 amino acids. Germline trimming cut 5 bases from V and 13 bases from J; bases unmatched to any gene: 11. DNA of the CDR3: TGTGCCAGCAGCCCGGGACTAGCGGGGCAAGAGACCCAGTTCTTC. Protein product: CASSPGLAGQETQFF.

Points on this clonotype: A much larger clone is a single base away; this may be a read error. The rearrangement joins TRBV27 to TRBJ1-2; 7 bases are a match to TRBD1. This CDR3 is 14 amino acids long. Per germline, CDR1 MNHEY and CDR2 SMNVEV (reference sequence). The trim removed 6 bases at V and 7 bases at J, leaving 11 bases unmatched. DNA for the CDR3: TGTGCCAGCAGGCGGCAGGGGGAGGTCTTTGGCTACACCTTC. This sequence encodes CASRRQGEVFGYTF.

This clonotype was observed at least ten times. CDR3 residues: CASSLETGSNQPQHF. For the CDR3, the DNA is TGTGCCAGCAGCTTAGAAACAGGGAGCAATCAGCCCCAGCATTTT. This chain connects TRBV11-2 to TRBJ1-5; D is possibly TRBD1 (6 bases). The CDR3 runs to 15 residues. From germline, CDR1 is SGHAT and CDR2 FQNNGV. V lost 0 bases and J lost 1, with 7 bases in between.

At least ten counts were recorded for this clonotype. The chain employs TRBV6-2 or TRBV6-3 and TRBJ2-7, with TRBD2 matching 10 bases. CDR3 length equals 15 residues. Germline-derived CDR1 and CDR2 are MNHEY and SVGEGT. J was trimmed by 0 bases and V by 7 bases; bases with no gene match: 6. The CDR3 loop is CASTDGLAVSYEQYF. The CDR3 DNA reads TGTGCCAGCACCGACGGACTAGCGGTCTCCTACGAGCAGTACTTC.

In its sample, this clonotype was seen many times. The J gene is TRBJ2-5, the V gene TRBV9, with D possibly being TRBD2 (6 bases). This CDR3 comprises 15 residues. Germline V gene data show CDR1 as SGDLS and CDR2 as YYNGEE. Trimming took 0 bases from V and 1 from J, leaving 10 bases between them. For the CDR3, the DNA is TGTGCCAGCAGCGTAGCTATAGCGGCCCAAGAGACCCAGTACTTC. Amino acids: CASSVAIAAQETQYF.

The rearrangement uses TRBV12-3 or TRBV12-4 and TRBJ2-3, with D hard to call. Trimming removed 7 bases at V and 2 bases at J, with 7 bases between. CDR3 length: 12 residues. This CDR3 reads CASTTYTDTQYF. In DNA, the CDR3 is TGTGCCAGCACCACCTACACAGATACGCAGTATTTT.

This clonotype was observed many times. The chain recombines TRBV5-1 with TRBJ2-3; D is possibly TRBD1 (6 bases). V was clipped by 3 bases and J by 2 bases, with 7 bases between them. The V gene's germline CDR1 is SGHRS and CDR2 YFSETQ. This CDR3 contains 13 residues. The CDR3 protein is CASSWTVTDTQYF. Here the CDR3 DNA reads TGCGCCAGCAGCTGGACAGTCACAGATACGCAGTATTTT.

In its sample, this clonotype was seen a few times. Possible read error: a much larger clone is one base away. The chain joins TRBV7-9 to TRBJ2-1; D not certain. This CDR3 contains 16 residues. CDR1 is SEHNR and CDR2 is FQNEAQ in the germline V gene (reference sequence). The CDR3: CASSLDRTPRYSEQFF. The CDR3 DNA sequence: TGTGCCAGCAGCTTAGACAGAACCCCGAGGTACAGTGAGCAGTTCTTC.

CDR3 coding DNA: TGCAGCGTTGACAATCCCGAAGCAGGAAACTACGAGCAGTACTTC. Amino acid sequence: CSVDNPEAGNYEQYF. The chain combines TRBV29-1 with TRBJ2-7; D unclear. CDR3 length: 15 residues. Germline V lookup: CDR1 SQVTM, CDR2 ANQGSEA. V dropped 3 bases and J dropped 3 bases, with 18 bases sitting between them.

This clonotype was seen repeatedly, ten times or more. The CDR3 DNA follows: TGTGCCAGCAGCCGACTAGGTAGGACAGGGTCCGTCGGTGAGCAGTTCTTC. This translates into CASSRLGRTGSVGEQFF. The V call is TRBV4-2, the J call TRBJ2-1, with 8 bases matching TRBD1. V lost 4 bases to trimming and J lost 9 bases; unmatched junction nucleotides: 17. The germline V gene encodes CDR1 LGHNA and CDR2 YNFKEQ. This CDR3 has 17 amino acids.

This chain connects TRBV29-1 to TRBJ2-5; 8 nucleotides agree with TRBD2. The CDR3 contains 14 residues. CDR1 is SQVTM and CDR2 is ANQGSEA in the germline V gene. V was pared by 5 bases and J by 5 bases, with 10 bases of the junction left unmatched. The CDR3 here is CSVPWTSPRETQYF. The CDR3 nucleotides read TGCAGCGTTCCCTGGACTAGCCCCCGGGAGACCCAGTACTTC.

Comments on this clonotype: Being one base from a much bigger clone, this may be a read error. The chain couples TRBV20-1 to TRBJ2-5, with unresolved D. CDR1 DFQATT and CDR2 SNEGSKA come from the germline V gene (reference sequence). The CDR3 runs to 12 residues. Trimming removed 5 bases at V and 5 bases at J, with 12 bases between. The CDR3 sequence: CSAGVFQETQYF. CDR3 DNA: TGCAGTGCTGGAGTCTTTCAGGAGACCCAGTACTTC.

This clonotype came up many times. The rearrangement links TRBV9 to TRBJ2-7; TRBD2 agrees at 8 bases. CDR1 is SGDLS and CDR2 is YYNGEE in the germline V gene. Losses at the gene ends were 2 bases for V and 5 bases for J; bases not matched to a gene: 3. The CDR3 covers 13 residues. The CDR3 spells CASSVDGRDEQYF. The CDR3 DNA follows: TGTGCCAGCAGCGTGGACGGGAGGGACGAGCAGTACTTC.